What follows are 19 T cell receptor beta chains derived from one specimen sequenced in a study of blood T cell repertoires in COVID-19. The protocol was immunoSEQ multiplex PCR, while the TCRdb copy is restricted to in-frame clones and leaves out a portion. The sample contains about 120,000 clones, more than 85% of which appear only once. Sequenced input: peripheral blood. Receptor source: a human donor with acute or convalescent COVID-19. The donor label of this sample is uncertain.

The chain couples TRBV7-9 to TRBJ2-3; perhaps TRBD1 as D (6 bases). CDR3 length: 15 residues. Deletions cut 2 bases from V and 4 bases from J, with 13 bases between. Germline V gives CDR1 SEHNR, CDR2 FQNEAQ (reference sequence). This CDR3 is CASSLSQGWADTQYF. The CDR3 DNA follows: TGTGCCAGCAGCTTATCCCAGGGGTGGGCAGATACGCAGTATTTT.

V is TRBV7-2 and J is TRBJ1-4, with D tentatively TRBD1 (6 bases). Germline CDR1 reads SGHTA; CDR2 reads FQGNSA. CDR3 length equals 14 residues. V lost 5 bases to trimming and J lost 5 bases, with 12 bases between them. The CDR3: CASSPEGGNEKLFF. In DNA, the CDR3 is TGTGCCAGCAGCCCCGAAGGGGGAAATGAAAAACTGTTTTTT.

This rearrangement joins TRBV7-2 to TRBJ2-5, with D hard to call. The germline V and J ends were trimmed by 5 bases and 2 bases, with 3 bases remaining between them. Germline V lookup: CDR1 SGHTA, CDR2 FQGNSA. There are 11 residues in the CDR3. CDR3 residues: CASSPQETQYF. The CDR3 region has the DNA TGTGCCAGCAGCCCGCAAGAGACCCAGTACTTC.

The V gene is TRBV28, the J gene TRBJ2-7, with 7 positions matching TRBD2. The CDR3 is 15 amino acids. The V segment lost 5 bases and the J segment 2 bases; nucleotides outside the gene matches: 9. Germline assignment: CDR1 MDHEN and CDR2 SYDVKM. The CDR3 sequence: CASSPGGEGTYEQYF. CDR3 in DNA: TGTGCCAGCAGTCCCGGAGGGGAGGGGACCTACGAGCAGTACTTC.

The V gene is TRBV4-3, the J gene TRBJ1-6; D unclear. The V gene lost 0 bases and the J gene lost 3 bases, with 15 bases spanning the gap. The CDR3 extends over 18 amino acids. Germline CDR1 and CDR2: LGHNA and YSLEER. In DNA form, the CDR3 reads TGCGCCAGCAGCCAAGAATTCACCTCACCCGGCTATAATTCACCCCTCCACTTT. Translating gives CASSQEFTSPGYNSPLHF.

The gene calls are TRBV27 and TRBJ1-4; 8 nucleotides match TRBD1. V was clipped by 6 bases and J by 3 bases; unmatched bases: 3. Germline V gene sequence: CDR1 MNHEY, CDR2 SMNVEV (reference sequence). This CDR3 is built from 14 residues. The CDR3 coding sequence is TGTGCCAGCAGGCTGACAGGGGCTAATGAAAAACTGTTTTTT. Amino acids: CASRLTGANEKLFF.

The gene calls are TRBV19 and TRBJ1-1, with 9 nucleotides matching TRBD1. There are 14 residues in the CDR3. The V segment lost 5 bases and the J segment 1 base; nucleotides outside the gene matches: 2. From germline, CDR1 is LNHDA and CDR2 SQIVND (reference sequence). The CDR3 coding sequence is TGTGCCAGTAGTGTGACAGGGGGGAACACTGAAGCTTTCTTT. It is translated as CASSVTGGNTEAFF.

The table lists this clone with a count of one. This CDR3 is CATSRVKEDRGHRSQYF. CDR3 DNA sequence: TGTGCCACCAGCAGAGTAAAGGAGGACAGGGGCCACAGGAGCCAGTACTTC. The chain is built from TRBV15 and TRBJ2-5; TRBD1 matches at 9 bases. Germline V gene lookup returns CDR1 LNHNV and CDR2 YYDKDF (reference sequence). This CDR3 comprises 17 residues. V shed 1 base and J 10 bases; nucleotides not matched to a gene: 16. The variable domain in full, with the rest retrieved from reference TRBV15 and TRBJ2-5, is DAMVIQNPRYQVTQFGKPVTLSCSQTLNHNVMYWYQQKSSQAPKLLFHYYDKDFNNEADTPDNFQSRRPNTSFCFLDIRSPGLGDTAMYLCATSRVKEDRGHRSQYFGPGTRLLVL.

The table lists this clone with a count of one. The chain has TRBV3-1 (or the pseudogene TRBV3-2) and TRBJ2-7; D is unresolved. This CDR3 contains 14 residues. V was shortened by 4 bases and J by 0 bases, with 10 bases between the two germline ends. Germline CDR1 is LGHDT and CDR2 is YNNKEL (reference sequence). CDR3 DNA sequence: TGTGCCAGCAGCCCTACACACAGCTCCTACGAGCAGTACTTC. Encoded protein: CASSPTHSSYEQYF.

The chain uses TRBV4-2 and TRBJ1-2; TRBD1 agrees at 9 bases. The CDR3 consists of 17 residues. Germline V gene lookup returns CDR1 LGHNA and CDR2 YNFKEQ. V was pared by 0 bases and J by 3 bases, with 8 bases of the junction left unmatched. The CDR3 DNA is TGTGCCAGCAGCCAAGATCGGAGGACAGGGGTCGACTATGGCTACACCTTC. Its translation is CASSQDRRTGVDYGYTF.

The chain joins TRBV25-1 to TRBJ2-7; 8 nucleotides match TRBD2. The CDR3 sequence is 17 residues long. V shed 3 bases and J 3 bases; nucleotides not matched to a gene: 13. From germline, CDR1 is MGHDK and CDR2 SYGVNS. Here the CDR3 reads CASSEGSIAGGSYEQYF. The CDR3 DNA reads as TGTGCCAGCAGTGAGGGATCGATCGCGGGAGGTAGCTACGAGCAGTACTTC.

The CDR3, as DNA: TGTGCCTGGAGTGTGGGTTGGGGGACAAATGAAGTTGACACCGGGGAGCTGTTTTTT. It translates to CAWSVGWGTNEVDTGELFF. The gene calls are TRBV30 and TRBJ2-2; possibly TRBD1 for D (6 bases). The V and J ends lost 0 bases and 3 bases respectively, with 23 bases between them. Germline-derived CDR1 and CDR2 are GTSNPN and SVGIG (reference sequence). The CDR3 has 19 amino acids.

This chain uses TRBV7-2 with TRBJ2-2; no reliable D call. The CDR3 is 15 amino acids. V dropped 1 base and J dropped 0 bases, with 6 bases sitting between them. Germline CDR1 is SGHTA and CDR2 is FQGNSA. CDR3 residues: CASSLGLANTGELFF. DNA for the CDR3: TGTGCCAGCAGCTTAGGGCTAGCGAACACCGGGGAGCTGTTTTTT.

The chain joins TRBV28 to TRBJ2-7; 7 bases map to TRBD1. Germline CDR1 reads MDHEN; CDR2 reads SYDVKM. The CDR3 contains 13 residues. V lost 7 bases, J lost 2 bases, and 5 bases stayed unmatched. CDR3 residues: CASTPTGTYEQYF. As DNA, the CDR3 is TGTGCCAGCACCCCGACAGGGACCTACGAGCAGTACTTC.

This clone was seen a handful of times. The V and J genes are TRBV19 and TRBJ1-2, with D perhaps matching TRBD1 (5 bases). Germline V gives CDR1 LNHDA, CDR2 SQIVND (reference sequence). The CDR3 loop spans 15 amino acids. Trimming removed 8 bases from V and 2 bases from J, with 18 bases in between. In DNA form, the CDR3 reads TGTGCCAGTTTACAGGTGTGGGGATCCAACTATGGCTACACCTTC. It encodes CASLQVWGSNYGYTF.

V gene TRBV28 combines with J gene TRBJ2-3; D is unresolved. CDR3 size: 13 residues. Trimming took 3 bases from V and 2 from J, leaving 6 bases between them. Germline CDR1 and CDR2: MDHEN and SYDVKM. CDR3 residues: CASSFSHTDTQYF. DNA for the CDR3: TGTGCCAGCAGTTTCAGTCACACAGATACGCAGTATTTT.

The CDR3 loop is CASSLTSGFTEAFF. As DNA, the CDR3 is TGTGCCAGTAGTCTAACATCAGGGTTCACTGAAGCTTTCTTT. This chain uses TRBV19 with TRBJ1-1; TRBD1 is a possible D gene (5 bases). V was cut by 5 bases and J by 4 bases, with 14 bases left in between. This CDR3 has 14 residues. The germline gives CDR1 LNHDA, CDR2 SQIVND (reference sequence). The complete variable domain, with remaining parts taken from reference TRBV19 and TRBJ1-1, reads DGGITQSPKYLFRKEGQNVTLSCEQNLNHDAMYWYRQDPGQGLRLIYYSQIVNDFQKGDIAEGYSVSREKKESFPLTVTSAQKNPTAFYLCASSLTSGFTEAFFGQGTRLTVV.

The chain carries TRBV13 and TRBJ2-7; 11 nucleotides match TRBD2. Looked up from germline, CDR1 is PRHDT and CDR2 is FYEKMQ (reference sequence). This CDR3 contains 16 residues. J was trimmed by 6 bases and V by 0 bases; bases with no gene match: 7. The DNA of the CDR3 is TGTGCCAGCAGCTTAGGCCGGGGTAGCGGGAGGGGCGAGCAGTACTTC. Amino acid sequence: CASSLGRGSGRGEQYF.

This sequence joins TRBV5-4 and TRBJ2-3; TRBD1 might be the D (6 bases). The CDR3 sequence is 15 residues long. CDR1 SGHNT and CDR2 YYREEE come from the germline V gene (reference sequence). Trimming took 3 bases from V and 4 from J, leaving 15 bases between them. CDR3 residues: CASSSRFRGPDTQYF. CDR3 bases: TGTGCCAGCAGCTCCAGGTTCAGGGGCCCAGATACGCAGTATTTT.